The 28 T cell receptor beta chains given below trace back to one sample, sequenced in a study of blood T cell repertoires in COVID-19. The data were produced by immunoSEQ multiplex PCR, yet TCRdb's version contains in-frame clones alone and is incomplete. The repertoire has some 150,000 clones, around 78% of them found once; the top ten carry 3.5% to 5%. The sample was peripheral blood. Receptors were obtained from a woman older than 75 with active or convalescent COVID-19.

The CDR3 region is CASTPSRGEQFF. CDR3 bases: TGTGCCAGCACCCCATCTAGGGGTGAGCAGTTCTTC. The J gene is TRBJ2-1, the V gene TRBV28; D is possibly TRBD1 (5 bases). CDR3 length: 12 amino acids. Deletions cut 7 bases from V and 9 bases from J, with 13 bases between. CDR1 and CDR2 (germline): MDHEN, SYDVKM.

V usage is TRBV5-1 and J usage is TRBJ2-1; the match to TRBD2 covers 10 bases. The CDR3 is made up of 16 amino acids. The ends lost 0 bases at V and 3 bases at J; junction bases unmatched: 3. Per germline, CDR1 SGHRS and CDR2 YFSETQ. The CDR3 coding sequence is TGCGCCAGCAGCTTGGTTTTAGCGGGGGGCTACAATGAGCAGTTCTTC. Its translation: CASSLVLAGGYNEQFF.

The rearrangement links TRBV2 to TRBJ1-1; 8 bases map to TRBD1. CDR1 and CDR2 from the germline V gene are SNHLY and FYNNEI. The CDR3 runs to 15 residues. Trimming removed 7 bases from V and 5 bases from J; junction bases left unmatched: 12. CDR3 loop: CASNFVGTGETEAFF. As DNA, the CDR3 is TGTGCCAGCAATTTCGTCGGGACAGGTGAGACTGAAGCTTTCTTT.

The V gene is TRBV7-2, the J gene TRBJ1-1; 9 nucleotides align to TRBD1. Germline CDR1 is SGHTA and CDR2 is FQGNSA. The J segment lost 7 bases and the V segment lost 5 bases, leaving 5 bases of the junction unmatched. This CDR3 spans 13 amino acids. The CDR3 bases are TGTGCCAGCAGCGGACGACAGGGGGGTGAAGCTTTCTTT. It translates to CASSGRQGGEAFF. Variable domain in full (rest from reference TRBV7-2 and TRBJ1-1): GAGVSQSPSNKVTEKGKDVELRCDPISGHTALYWYRQSLGQGLEFLIYFQGNSAPDKSGLPSDRFSAERTGGSVSTLTIQRTQQEDSAVYLCASSGRQGGEAFFGQGTRLTVV.

The sample holds one count of this clone. The gene calls are TRBV18 and TRBJ2-1; TRBD2 matches at 8 bases. The CDR3 is made up of 16 amino acids. J was trimmed by 3 bases and V by 3 bases; bases with no gene match: 7. Germline-derived CDR1 and CDR2 are KGHSH and LQKENI. The CDR3 here is CASSPPGTRDYNEQFF. CDR3 nucleotides: TGTGCCAGCTCACCCCCCGGGACTAGGGACTACAATGAGCAGTTCTTC.

This clone was counted only a few times. J is TRBJ1-6 and V is TRBV4-3, with unresolved D. This CDR3 is 17 amino acids long. V gave up 0 bases and J gave up 3 bases, with 12 bases separating them. Germline V lookup: CDR1 LGHNA, CDR2 YSLEER. CDR3 nucleotides: TGCGCCAGCAGCCAAGAGGGCCCTTTGGGCTATAATTCACCCCTCCACTTT. Protein product: CASSQEGPLGYNSPLHF.

This chain's CDR3 is CASSLGRMRGQRYGYTF. In DNA, the CDR3 is TGTGCCAGCAGCTTAGGTCGGATGCGGGGGCAGCGCTATGGCTACACCTTC. This rearrangement joins TRBV13 to TRBJ1-2; possible D gene TRBD1, 6 bases. The ends were cut back, 0 bases at V and 4 bases at J, with 18 bases in the middle. Germline CDR1 is PRHDT and CDR2 is FYEKMQ (reference sequence). The CDR3 consists of 17 residues.

J is TRBJ2-5 and V is TRBV29-1; D not certain. CDR3 length: 11 residues. The germline V and J ends were trimmed by 3 bases and 6 bases, with 8 bases remaining between them. In germline, CDR1 is SQVTM, CDR2 ANQGSEA. The CDR3 spells CSVDSVKTQYF. The CDR3 DNA reads as TGCAGCGTTGACAGCGTAAAGACCCAGTACTTC.

This chain links TRBV6-2 or TRBV6-3 with TRBJ2-7, with 9 nucleotides matching TRBD2. The CDR3 sequence is 15 residues long. Trimming cost V 5 bases and J 3 bases; bases outside gene matches: 8. CDR1 and CDR2 from the germline V gene are MNHEY and SVGEGT. CDR3 amino acids: CASSPDSGGLYEQYF. The CDR3 region has the DNA TGTGCCAGCAGTCCAGATAGCGGGGGTCTCTACGAGCAGTACTTC.

The rearrangement uses TRBV6-4 and TRBJ2-3; 12 nucleotides match TRBD2. Trimming removed 3 bases from V and 2 bases from J; junction bases left unmatched: 9. Germline CDR1 reads MRHNA; CDR2 reads SNTAGT. The length of the CDR3 is 18 residues. The CDR3 loop reads CASSERLAGEINTDTQYF. The CDR3 DNA follows: TGTGCCAGCAGTGAAAGACTAGCGGGGGAGATTAACACAGATACGCAGTATTTT.

This clone was counted once. The chain joins TRBV9 to TRBJ1-5, with D possibly being TRBD1 (5 bases). CDR3 length: 14 amino acids. The V end lost 6 bases, the J end lost 0 bases, and 10 bases lay between the germline ends. Germline lookup yields CDR1 SGDLS and CDR2 YYNGEE. Written as DNA, the CDR3 is TGTGCCAGCAACCGGGGGGATAGCAATCAGCCCCAGCATTTT. Residues: CASNRGDSNQPQHF.

CDR3 sequence (DNA): TGTGCCAGCAGTTACGTAGGGGAAAGCACAGATACGCAGTATTTT. This translates into CASSYVGESTDTQYF. The gene calls are TRBV6-5 and TRBJ2-3; TRBD1 might be the D (5 bases). This CDR3 region has 15 residues. The germline V gene encodes CDR1 MNHEY and CDR2 SVGAGI. V dropped 2 bases and J dropped 0 bases, with 9 bases sitting between them.

The V gene is TRBV6-5, the J gene TRBJ1-2; 7 bases match TRBD1. The CDR3 covers 13 residues. CDR1 is MNHEY and CDR2 is SVGAGI in the germline V gene. The J segment lost 8 bases and the V segment lost 4 bases, leaving 7 bases of the junction unmatched. The DNA for the CDR3 is TGTGCCAGCAGTTGGGACAGTCTGGAAGGCTACACCTTC. Encoded protein: CASSWDSLEGYTF.

This chain connects TRBV30 to TRBJ2-2; 7 bases are a match to TRBD1. Per the germline V gene, CDR1 is GTSNPN and CDR2 is SVGIG (reference sequence). The CDR3 has 18 residues. The trim removed 3 bases at V and 5 bases at J, leaving 18 bases unmatched. The CDR3 reads CAWSVLRGTHPRTGELFF. The CDR3 nucleotides are TGTGCCTGGAGCGTCCTCAGGGGGACCCATCCAAGGACCGGGGAGCTGTTTTTT.

In this sample, this clone turned up a few times. The chain links TRBV2 to TRBJ1-2; TRBD1 aligns across 7 bases. CDR1 and CDR2 (germline): SNHLY, FYNNEI. CDR3 length: 14 amino acids. V was clipped by 6 bases and J by 8 bases; unmatched bases: 12. In nucleotides, the CDR3 is TGTGCCAGCAGGAGGACCGGACAGGCCCCGGGCTACACCTTC. Translated: CASRRTGQAPGYTF.

V and J are TRBV5-1 and TRBJ1-2; 8 nucleotides align to TRBD1. Unmatched junction bases numbered 3, after V lost 0 bases and J lost 2 bases. The CDR3 extends over 15 amino acids. Per germline, CDR1 SGHRS and CDR2 YFSETQ. CDR3 residues: CASSLVPGGNYGYTF. For the CDR3, the DNA is TGCGCCAGCAGCTTGGTTCCAGGGGGCAACTATGGCTACACCTTC.

This rearrangement joins TRBV7-3 to TRBJ2-5; weak D call: TRBD2 (5 bases). Germline CDR1 SGHTA, CDR2 FQGTGA. V was cut by 5 bases and J by 2 bases, with 12 bases left in between. The CDR3 totals 14 residues. CDR3 sequence (DNA): TGTGCCAGCAGCCCCTCGGGGTTACAAGAGACCCAGTACTTC. Its translation is CASSPSGLQETQYF.

CDR3 DNA: TGTGCCAGCAGTCGACAGGGAACCTCTGGGGCCAACGTCCTGACTTTC. Protein sequence: CASSRQGTSGANVLTF. The rearrangement joins TRBV6-6 to TRBJ2-6, with 7 bases fitting TRBD1. The germline V gene encodes CDR1 MNHNY and CDR2 SVGAGI (reference sequence). The CDR3 has 16 residues. V lost 5 bases, J lost 0 bases, and 4 bases stayed unmatched.

This clone came up a few times. The chain has TRBV7-8 and TRBJ1-5, with 7 bases matching TRBD1. The V and J ends lost 2 bases and 7 bases, in that order; junction bases with no gene match: 5. Germline V gene data show CDR1 as SGHVS and CDR2 as FQNEAQ. The CDR3 is made up of 14 amino acids. Here the CDR3 reads CASSLQGDQQPQHF. CDR3 DNA sequence: TGTGCCAGCAGCTTACAGGGGGATCAGCAGCCCCAGCATTTT.

With regard to this clone: The junction departs from germline at one end; a sequencing error may be responsible. The chain has TRBV6-1 and TRBJ1-1; 9 nucleotides line up with TRBD1. The germline V gene has CDR1 MNHNS and CDR2 SASEGT. The CDR3 length is 17 residues. The CDR3 region is CASREGQGSLIGTEAFF. The CDR3 DNA is TGTGCCAGCAGAGAAGGACAGGGGTCCTTGATTGGCACTGAAGCTTTCTTT.

V and J are TRBV29-1 and TRBJ2-5, with unresolved D. The CDR3 has 13 amino acids. Trimming shortened V by 4 bases and J by 2 bases, and 11 bases separated the two germline ends. Germline V gene lookup returns CDR1 SQVTM and CDR2 ANQGSEA. CDR3 sequence (DNA): TGCAGCGTTGTGTGGGCAGCACAAGAGACCCAGTACTTC. Its protein product is CSVVWAAQETQYF.

The rearrangement joins TRBV5-8 to TRBJ2-2, with TRBD1 identical over 8 bases. The CDR3 extends over 18 amino acids. CDR1 SGHTS and CDR2 YDEGEE come from the germline V gene. After removal of 4 bases from V and 3 bases from J, the junction contained 14 bases not matched to a gene. The CDR3 loop reads CASSPQAFGTGHTGELFF. The CDR3 region has the DNA TGTGCCAGCAGCCCCCAGGCCTTCGGGACAGGCCACACCGGGGAGCTGTTTTTT.

V gene TRBV28 combines with J gene TRBJ2-7; D is ambiguous. The CDR3 is 12 amino acids. Per germline, CDR1 MDHEN and CDR2 SYDVKM. Between the trimmed V and J ends, which lost 4 bases and 0 bases, there was a span of 4 bases. The CDR3 DNA is TGTGCCAGCAGTTCCAGCTCCTACGAGCAGTACTTC. The encoded protein is CASSSSSYEQYF.

This rearrangement joins TRBV27 to TRBJ2-1; D might be TRBD2 (6 bases). V was cut by 4 bases and J by 8 bases, with 15 bases left in between. CDR1 and CDR2 from the germline V gene are MNHEY and SMNVEV (reference sequence). The CDR3 has 14 amino acids. The CDR3, as DNA: TGTGCCAGCAGTTCGAAGACTAGTCGGCATGAGCAGTTCTTC. This gives the protein CASSSKTSRHEQFF.

In this sample, this clone turned up once. The CDR3 reads CASSEGQYNEQFF. CDR3 DNA sequence: TGTGCCAGCAGTGAGGGACAGTACAATGAGCAGTTCTTC. This rearrangement joins TRBV6-2 or TRBV6-3 to TRBJ2-1, with 7 bases fitting TRBD1. The CDR3 sequence is 13 residues long. CDR1 is MNHEY and CDR2 is SVGEGT in the germline V gene. The ends lost 5 bases at V and 4 bases at J; junction bases unmatched: 2.

V is TRBV7-9 and J is TRBJ2-1; D is uncertain. Germline V gene sequence: CDR1 SEHNR, CDR2 FQNEAQ (reference sequence). This CDR3 has 13 amino acids. Between the trimmed V and J ends, which lost 1 base and 7 bases, there was a span of 8 bases. The CDR3 region has the DNA TGTGCCAGCAGCTTAGAAGTCGGGAATGAGCAGTTCTTC. This codes for CASSLEVGNEQFF.

The chain carries TRBV24-1 and TRBJ2-2, with 8 bases fitting TRBD1. In germline, CDR1 is KGHDR, CDR2 SFDVKD. CDR3 length: 15 amino acids. J lost 4 bases, V lost 7 bases, and 7 bases had no gene match. The DNA for the CDR3 is TGTGCCACCAGGGCAGGGGGCGCCGGCACCGGGGAGCTGTTTTTT. Translating gives CATRAGGAGTGELFF.

This chain uses TRBV7-3 with TRBJ2-6, with 7 bases fitting TRBD1. Losses at the gene ends were 5 bases for V and 1 base for J; bases not matched to a gene: 8. The germline gives CDR1 SGHTA, CDR2 FQGTGA. CDR3 length equals 17 residues. CDR3 amino acids: CASSRRQGWSGANVLTF. In DNA, the CDR3 is TGTGCCAGCAGCCGACGACAGGGCTGGTCTGGGGCCAACGTCCTGACTTTC.